This TCR beta chain was sequenced in a study of cytomegalovirus exposure and HLA in healthy donors. This clone was recorded a few times. Germline loops: CDR1 MNHNY, CDR2 SVGAGI (reference sequence). CDR3 length: 14 residues. J gave up 14 bases and V 6 bases, and 12 bases lay outside the gene matches. The PCR made use of 60 Vbeta and 13 Jbeta primers. Some clones are missing from TCRdb's copy, which holds only in-frame ones; the method was immunoSEQ multiplex PCR. The sample holds about 120,000 clones, over 75% seen once. The material sequenced was PBMCs. The chain links TRBV6-6 to TRBJ1-6; 8 nucleotides match TRBD1. The sequence derives from a man between 18 and 35 years old in good health and CMV-seropositive. CDR3 region: CASRRGQALVALHF. In nucleotides, the CDR3 is TGTGCCAGCAGAAGGGGACAGGCCCTTGTGGCCCTCCACTTT.